This is a list of T cell receptor beta chains from one sample in a study of T cell responses to AZD1222 COVID-19 vaccine. The data were produced by immunoSEQ multiplex PCR, yet TCRdb's version contains in-frame clones alone and is incomplete. The top ten hold 15% to 20% of the sample, which has 98,000 or so clones, about nine tenths seen once. The source was peripheral blood, collected 28 days after the second AZD1222 dose. All receptors derive from an adult who received the AZD1222 COVID-19 vaccine. CDR3s include the opening cysteine and the closing phenylalanine or tryptophan. The order of the fields is CDR3 length, V gene, CDR3 protein.

>13|TRBV19
CASSISRGTEAFF
>14|TRBV7-9
CASSLSLGLETQYF
>17|TRBV19
CASSNQLRWDSSYEQYF
>13|TRBV5-4
CASSRTFQETQYF
>12|TRBV6-2/TRBV6-3
CASSYVSGELFF
>17|TRBV5-1
CASSSLKTALGTDTQYF
>17|TRBV6-1
CASSEAGAGGFLNEQFF
>16|TRBV4-2
CASSQDFSRSGNTIYF
>16|TRBV10-1
CASNSEWRDLPDTQYF
>14|TRBV6-1
CASSELTNTGELFF
>15|TRBV11-2
CASSLTGRYNSPLHF
>16|TRBV6-5
CASSYSGGRIWYEQYF
>14|TRBV28
CASSSPGTVEKLFF
>12|TRBV5-1
CASSFGNEKLFF
>15|TRBV3-1/TRBV3-2
CASSQVTGTDYGYTF
>16|TRBV3-1/TRBV3-2
CASSQATSGRTGEQYF
>16|TRBV4-1
CASSQGNRGLYNEQFF
>15|TRBV6-1
CASSEARGINEKLFF
>13|TRBV7-2
CASSLSQVTEQYF
>15|TRBV4-1
CASSQANRGPGGYTF
>14|TRBV5-1
CASSPGTPSYEQYF
>14|TRBV30
CAWSVPGTGREQYF
>19|TRBV28
CACLSRQGRQMVMGYEQFF
>18|TRBV27
CASSLTADRGRPVYGYTF
>13|TRBV4-1
CASSRGTSGIPYF
>14|TRBV9
CASSVAGGNQPQHF
>15|TRBV7-9
CASSLARDYDYGYTF
>15|TRBV6-4
CASRGLDSGKNIQYF
>15|TRBV9
CASSVGSSSGNTIYF